This paragraph covers one T cell receptor (beta chain) sequence. A few counts support this clone. It lacks a known antigen. There are no base qualities to consult, and no much larger clone falls within one base. Other nucleotide sequences in the sample specify the same CDR3. The data were taken from a study of beta chain features in type 1 diabetes (dated by TCRdb to 2016 to 2018). Background on the whole study: Mean age, gender distribution, total cell number and subset yield were not different between patients and healthy donors. In the study, recently diagnosed type 1 diabetes patients and matched healthy donors were compared on the TCRB repertoires of their sorted circulating CD4+ T cell subsets. Naive and central memory subsets were obtained from all 30 or so donors, but regulatory and stem cell-like memory subsets were isolated from only 8 patients and roughly eight healthy donors. A total of around 110,000,000 sorted cells were examined across all samples, and RNA yield correlated strongly with the number of cells per subset. Study-level results and caveats: Because the HLA sub-analyses included only small numbers of individuals, any influence of HLA type on TCRB rearrangement was left unresolved. Type 1 diabetes patients showed a moderate but significant shortening of TCRB CDR3 length in all four CD4+ subsets. Because cDNA was sequenced instead of genomic DNA, activated cells with high expression could be over-represented, although the groups did not differ in activation or CD3 levels. Fewer insertions and more nucleotide deletions at VDJ recombination sites were observed in patients with type 1 diabetes, implying thymic rearrangement abnormalities. Naive, central memory and regulatory TCRB repertoires appeared to be more alike among patients than among healthy donors. Shorter templates might be favored by PCR, yet because patient and control samples were amplified and corrected together, any such skew would affect both groups equally.

V is cut by 0 bases and J by 8 bases, and the space between the germline ends is 10 bases. From the cysteine up to the phenylalanine, the CDR3 has a length of 13 residues. Left in the record is the CDR3 DNA by itself, 39 bases read in frame from the first base. The germline V gene supplies CDR1 SGDLS and CDR2 YYNGEE. Each donor gave one peripheral blood draw, averaging around 120 mL, which was collected into heparinised tubes. Using a panel that included CD45RO, CCR7, CD25, CD127, CD95 and CD27, naive, central memory, regulatory and stem cell-like memory CD4+ T cells were sorted on a BD FACSAria II. Every sorted population had a purity above 95%. PBMCs were separated immediately by Lymphoprep density gradient centrifugation and were stained directly, without being cultured. So that batch effects would be minimized, each experiment stained and sorted samples in pairs, pairing one healthy donor with one patient.

The entire amount of isolated RNA was reverse transcribed using the High Capacity cDNA Reverse Transcription Kit, so the sequenced TCRB transcripts were expressed ones. Naive, central memory and regulatory T cell samples underwent deep immunoSEQ sequencing, averaging around 3.9 million total reads per sample. Sorted cells were lysed in RLT buffer and RNA was extracted with DNase-treated RNeasy Micro or Mini kits, depending on cell number. To prevent cross-contamination, every cell subset was processed on its own, while patient and healthy donor samples were processed together. TCRB sequences were amplified from cDNA with the immunoSEQ multiplex PCR, producing 87-bp fragments spanning the CDR3 region. Sequencing of the amplicons was performed on the Illumina HiSeq platform. The authors processed their data as follows. PCR bias was corrected computationally using synthetic template baselines, and reads within Hamming distance 2 were collapsed, with unmergeable singletons discarded. By aligning reads against IMGT, V, D and J genes, CDR3 length, and insertions or deletions at six rearrangement sites were assigned. Within each subset, clonotype counts were normalized to the number of sorted cells before true diversity and Gini coefficients were calculated with the tcR R package. The overlap coefficient, calculated on TCRB nucleotide sequences, was used to measure repertoire sharing. Entries here come from immuneACCESS through TCRdb and include only in-frame sequences with V and J called. Some clones fail to appear in such tables; in the studies checked, an unresolved V gene covers under half of the shortfall, and the cause of the remainder is unknown. From that table come the V and J calls and clone size; the DNA was used to work out D and trimming. The table for this sample lists about 290,000 clones; under 8.5% of them were counted only once. Clones ranked in the top ten supply roughly 0.94% of the sample.

The TCR comes from a woman aged 18-29 years in good health. Rearrangement joined TRBV9 to TRBJ2-3; the D segment cannot be called with confidence. The sample taken for sequencing was central memory CD4+ T cells from blood. At the DNA level, the sequence is TGTGCCAGCAGCGTAGAGGGTTATGGTACGCAGTATTTT. This sequence encodes CASSVEGYGTQYF. The variable domain in full, with residues beyond the CDR3 obtained from the reference TRBV9 and TRBJ2-3 genes, is DSGVTQTPKHLITATGQRVTLRCSPRSGDLSVYWYQQSLDQGLQFLIQYYNGEERAKGNILERFSAQQFPDLHSELNLSSLELGDSALYFCASSVEGYGTQYFGPGTRLTVL.